These 10 T cell receptor beta chains came from one sample sequenced in a study of blood T cell repertoires in COVID-19. Sequenced by immunoSEQ multiplex PCR; TCRdb stores in-frame clones only, minus some. The sample has around 360,000 clones, around 87% seen once. The sequencing sample was made of PBMCs or T cells enriched from blood (not recorded which). Receptor source: a man aged 40-55 years in a cohort exposed to, infected with or recovered from COVID-19 (not recorded which).

This clone came up once. The chain is built from TRBV7-2 and TRBJ2-3; 9 nucleotides line up with TRBD2. The ends lost 0 bases at V and 4 bases at J; junction bases unmatched: 14. Germline CDR1 reads SGHTA; CDR2 reads FQGNSA. This CDR3 comprises 19 residues. Written as DNA, the CDR3 is TGTGCCAGCAGCTTAGCGTTAAAGATAGCGGGAGATATTGCAGATACGCAGTATTTT. It yields the protein CASSLALKIAGDIADTQYF. Drawing the rest from reference TRBV7-2 and TRBJ2-3, the complete variable domain is GAGVSQSPSNKVTEKGKDVELRCDPISGHTALYWYRQSLGQGLEFLIYFQGNSAPDKSGLPSDRFSAERTGGSVSTLTIQRTQQEDSAVYLCASSLALKIAGDIADTQYFGPGTRLTVL.

A note on this clone: Additional DNA sequences in this sample encode the identical CDR3. V is TRBV18 and J is TRBJ1-1; D possibly corresponds to TRBD1 (5 bases). The germline V gene encodes CDR1 KGHSH and CDR2 LQKENI. The CDR3 loop spans 14 amino acids. V lost 2 bases and J lost 0, with 7 bases in between. CDR3 in DNA: TGTGCCAGCTCACCAGGACAACTGAACACTGAAGCTTTCTTT. Translated: CASSPGQLNTEAFF.

The chain is built from TRBV5-1 and TRBJ1-4; D ambiguous. The CDR3 extends over 13 amino acids. The germline gives CDR1 SGHRS, CDR2 YFSETQ. The germline V and J ends were trimmed by 7 bases and 7 bases, with 14 bases remaining between them. The CDR3 region has the DNA TGCGCCAGCTCCCAAGTGCCGGGTGAAAAACTGTTTTTT. Translated: CASSQVPGEKLFF.

V gene TRBV27 combines with J gene TRBJ1-5; 7 nucleotides line up with TRBD1. Germline V gene lookup returns CDR1 MNHEY and CDR2 SMNVEV (reference sequence). With 4 bases clipped from V and 7 bases from J, the junction kept 10 bases outside the gene matches. CDR3 length equals 15 residues. The CDR3 region is CASSSRGNRGQPQHF. CDR3 DNA sequence: TGTGCCAGCAGTTCCAGGGGGAATAGGGGCCAGCCCCAGCATTTT.

The chain joins TRBV28 to TRBJ2-7; 15 bases align to TRBD2. Looked up from germline, CDR1 is MDHEN and CDR2 is SYDVKM. Trimming removed 7 bases from V and 1 base from J; junction bases left unmatched: 14. The CDR3 contains 19 residues. The CDR3 nucleotides read TGTGCCAGCATTCGGGGACTAGCGGGAGGCACAAGTATGTCCTACGAGCAGTACTTC. Amino acids: CASIRGLAGGTSMSYEQYF.

V and J are TRBV6-5 and TRBJ1-6; the match to TRBD1 covers 7 bases. Looked up from germline, CDR1 is MNHEY and CDR2 is SVGAGI. Losses at the gene ends were 6 bases for V and 4 bases for J; bases not matched to a gene: 3. The CDR3 runs to 14 residues. In DNA form, the CDR3 reads TGTGCCAGCAGCACGGGACAGTATAATTCACCCCTCCACTTT. Translated, it gives CASSTGQYNSPLHF.

The chain's CDR3 is CASSLGRDPYEQYF. In DNA form, the CDR3 reads TGTGCCAGCAGTTTAGGGAGAGACCCATACGAGCAGTACTTC. This chain uses TRBV27 with TRBJ2-7, with D maybe TRBD2 (5 bases). Trimming removed 2 bases from V and 4 bases from J, with 12 bases in between. This CDR3 region has 14 residues. CDR1 and CDR2 from the germline V gene are MNHEY and SMNVEV (reference sequence).

The gene calls are TRBV21-1 and TRBJ1-2; the table calls TRBD1, which could not be checked here. TRBV21-1 is designated a pseudogene. The CDR3 has 13 amino acids. CDR3 DNA: TGTGCCAGCAGCAAGACACAGGGGAGGGGCTACACCTTC. It encodes CASSKTQGRGYTF.

The V and J genes are TRBV5-8 and TRBJ2-1; tentative D call: TRBD1 (5 bases). The CDR3 is 15 residues long. V was shortened by 0 bases and J by 1 base, with 8 bases between the two germline ends. Per germline, CDR1 SGHTS and CDR2 YDEGEE. Written as DNA, the CDR3 is TGTGCCAGCAGCTTGGCAGGGTATTCCTACAATGAGCAGTTCTTC. Amino acid sequence: CASSLAGYSYNEQFF.

The chain links TRBV5-1 to TRBJ2-7, with TRBD1 identical over 7 bases. The ends lost 1 base at V and 2 bases at J; junction bases unmatched: 9. Germline V CDR1 and CDR2: SGHRS, YFSETQ. CDR3 size: 16 residues. CDR3 coding DNA: TGCGCCAGCAGCTTGAACACAGGGGCAATAACCTACGAGCAGTACTTC. Protein product: CASSLNTGAITYEQYF. Complete variable domain (other parts from reference TRBV5-1 and TRBJ2-7): KAGVTQTPRYLIKTRGQQVTLSCSPISGHRSVSWYQQTPGQGLQFLFEYFSETQRNKGNFPGRFSGRQFSNSRSEMNVSTLELGDSALYLCASSLNTGAITYEQYFGPGTRLTVT.